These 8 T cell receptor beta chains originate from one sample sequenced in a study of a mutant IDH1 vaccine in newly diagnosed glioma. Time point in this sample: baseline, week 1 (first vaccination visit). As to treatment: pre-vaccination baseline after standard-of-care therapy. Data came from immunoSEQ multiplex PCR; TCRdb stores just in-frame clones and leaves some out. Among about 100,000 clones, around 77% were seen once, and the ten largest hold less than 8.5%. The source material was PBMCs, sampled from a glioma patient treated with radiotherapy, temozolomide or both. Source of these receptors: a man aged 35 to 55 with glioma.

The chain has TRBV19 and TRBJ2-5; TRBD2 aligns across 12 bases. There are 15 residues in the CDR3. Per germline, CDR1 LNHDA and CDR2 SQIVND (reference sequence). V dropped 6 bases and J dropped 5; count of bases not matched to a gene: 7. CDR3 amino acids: CASRSTSGSRETQYF. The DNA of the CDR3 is TGTGCCAGTAGGTCGACTAGCGGGAGTCGGGAGACCCAGTACTTC.

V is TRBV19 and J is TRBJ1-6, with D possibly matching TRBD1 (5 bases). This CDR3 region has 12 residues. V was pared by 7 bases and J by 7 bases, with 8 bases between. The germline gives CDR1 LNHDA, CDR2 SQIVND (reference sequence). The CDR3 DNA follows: TGTGCCAGTATGGGACCGAATTCACCCCTCCACTTT. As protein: CASMGPNSPLHF.

As DNA, the CDR3 is TGTGCCAGTAGTATAGGGGAGGGACGGCAGCCCCAGCATTTT. Its protein product is CASSIGEGRQPQHF. The J gene is TRBJ1-5, the V gene TRBV19, with a tentative D call TRBD1 (5 bases). Germline CDR1 is LNHDA and CDR2 is SQIVND (reference sequence). Trimming stripped 1 base from V and 7 bases from J, with 11 bases between. This CDR3 has 14 amino acids.

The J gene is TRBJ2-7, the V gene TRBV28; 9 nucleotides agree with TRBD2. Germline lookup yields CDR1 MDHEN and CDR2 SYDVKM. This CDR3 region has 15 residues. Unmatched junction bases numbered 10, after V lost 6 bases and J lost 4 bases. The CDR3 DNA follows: TGTGCCAGCAGCGGTAGCGGGAGATTTGGGTACGAGCAGTACTTC. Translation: CASSGSGRFGYEQYF.

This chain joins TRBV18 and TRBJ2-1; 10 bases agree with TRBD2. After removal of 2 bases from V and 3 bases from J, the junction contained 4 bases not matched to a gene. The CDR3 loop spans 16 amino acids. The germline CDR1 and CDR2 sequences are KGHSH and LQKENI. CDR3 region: CASSPSRTSGYNEQFF. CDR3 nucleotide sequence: TGTGCCAGCTCACCATCCAGGACTAGCGGCTACAATGAGCAGTTCTTC.

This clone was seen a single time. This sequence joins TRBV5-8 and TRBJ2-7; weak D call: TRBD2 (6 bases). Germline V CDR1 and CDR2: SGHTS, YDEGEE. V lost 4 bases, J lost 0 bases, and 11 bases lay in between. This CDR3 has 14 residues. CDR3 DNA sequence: TGTGCCAGCAGCCCCGGGGGAAGCTCCTACGAGCAGTACTTC. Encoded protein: CASSPGGSSYEQYF.

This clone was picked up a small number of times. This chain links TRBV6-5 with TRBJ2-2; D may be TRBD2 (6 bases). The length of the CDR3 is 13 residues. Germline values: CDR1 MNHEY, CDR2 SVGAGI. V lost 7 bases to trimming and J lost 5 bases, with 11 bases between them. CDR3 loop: CASTQGGTGELFF. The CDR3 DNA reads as TGTGCCAGCACCCAAGGAGGGACCGGGGAGCTGTTTTTT.

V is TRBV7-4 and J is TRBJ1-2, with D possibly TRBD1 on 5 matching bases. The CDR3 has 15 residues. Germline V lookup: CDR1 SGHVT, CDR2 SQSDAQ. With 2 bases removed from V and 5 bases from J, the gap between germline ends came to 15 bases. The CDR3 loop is CASSLLGHLDYGYTF. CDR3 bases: TGTGCCAGCAGCTTACTAGGACACCTCGATTATGGCTACACCTTC.